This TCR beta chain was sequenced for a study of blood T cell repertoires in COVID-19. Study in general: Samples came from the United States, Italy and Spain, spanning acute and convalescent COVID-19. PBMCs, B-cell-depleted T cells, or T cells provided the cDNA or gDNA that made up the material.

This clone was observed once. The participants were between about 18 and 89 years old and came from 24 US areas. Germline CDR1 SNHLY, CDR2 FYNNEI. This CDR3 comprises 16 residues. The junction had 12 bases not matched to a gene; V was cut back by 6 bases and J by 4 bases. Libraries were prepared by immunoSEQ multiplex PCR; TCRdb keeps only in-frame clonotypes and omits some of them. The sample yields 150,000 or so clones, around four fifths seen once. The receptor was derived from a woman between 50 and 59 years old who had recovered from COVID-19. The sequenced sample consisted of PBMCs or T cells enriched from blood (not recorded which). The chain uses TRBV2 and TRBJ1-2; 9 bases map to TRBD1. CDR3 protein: CASSAPSTGGAYGYTF. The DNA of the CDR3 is TGTGCCAGCAGCGCCCCATCGACAGGGGGAGCCTATGGCTACACCTTC. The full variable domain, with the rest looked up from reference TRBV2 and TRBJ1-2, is EPEVTQTPSHQVTQMGQEVILRCVPISNHLYFYWYRQILGQKVEFLVSFYNNEISEKSEIFDDQFSVERPDGSNFTLKIRSTKLEDSAMYFCASSAPSTGGAYGYTFGSGTRLTVV.